This TCR beta chain was identified during a study of T cell clones after liver transplantation. Study as a whole: HCV positivity affected three of eight recipients; the rest lacked autoimmune or viral indications.

The data were produced by immunoSEQ multiplex PCR, yet TCRdb's version contains in-frame clones alone and is incomplete. The sample holds about 75,000 clones; roughly 80% are singletons and the top ten take less than 2.5%. About this clone: No antigen is known for it. One junction end disagrees with the germline gene, perhaps due to a read error.

General observations from the study: Post-transplant time points were not standardized, so conclusions are preliminary. Donor-reactive sequences fell more than third party-reactive ones, suggesting partial deletion.

The germline V gene encodes CDR1 SSHAT and CDR2 FNYEAQ (reference sequence). The CDR3 runs to 16 residues. The TCR comes from a human patient who received a liver transplant. Some T cells may be transferred from the graft donor. Sequencing was performed on CD4+ T cells from blood, taken around 48 months after liver transplant. The chain employs TRBV7-7 and TRBJ2-1, with a possible D match to TRBD2 (5 bases). For the CDR3, the DNA is TGTGCTAGCAGTCTGTCCAGCGGTAGCTCCTACAATGAGCAGTTCTTC. Protein product: CASSLSSGSSYNEQFF.